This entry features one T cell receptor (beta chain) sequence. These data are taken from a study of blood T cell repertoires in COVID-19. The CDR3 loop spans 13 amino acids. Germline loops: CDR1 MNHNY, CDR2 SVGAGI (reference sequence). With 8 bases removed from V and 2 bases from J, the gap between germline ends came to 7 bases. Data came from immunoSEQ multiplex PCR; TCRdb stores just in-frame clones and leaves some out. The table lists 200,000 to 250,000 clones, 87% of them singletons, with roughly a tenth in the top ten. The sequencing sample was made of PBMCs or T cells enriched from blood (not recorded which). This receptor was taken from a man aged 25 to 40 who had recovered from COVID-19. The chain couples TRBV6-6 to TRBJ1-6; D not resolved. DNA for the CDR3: TGTGCCAGCTCCCCAGCCTATAATTCACCCCTCCACTTT. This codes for CASSPAYNSPLHF.